What follows is one T cell receptor beta chain and its context. The antigen is not known. Profiling relied on immunoSEQ multiplex PCR, and the TCRdb table lists in-frame clones only, not all of them. The data show more than 65,000 clones, with roughly 93% seen just once and roughly 1.7% held by the top ten. The data derive from a study of T cell clonotyping in hematopoietic cell transplantation. Study-level findings and limits: Pathologically expanded recipient clonotypes increased progressively from day 30 to day 180 as diversity fell. Cells were unsorted, so CD4 and CD8 contributions were not separated.

Germline V gives CDR1 MGHRA, CDR2 YSYEKL. J gave up 0 bases and V 3 bases, and 2 bases lay outside the gene matches. CDR3 length equals 16 residues. This rearrangement joins TRBV4-1 to TRBJ2-1, with 10 bases that match TRBD2. The receptor's source is a man aged 45-65 years in good health. Some clones in this sample may be carry-over from other donors' samples. The material sequenced was peripheral blood mononuclear cells. The CDR3 reads CASSHRLAGSYNEQFF. The CDR3 nucleotides are TGCGCCAGCAGCCACAGACTAGCGGGCTCCTACAATGAGCAGTTCTTC.